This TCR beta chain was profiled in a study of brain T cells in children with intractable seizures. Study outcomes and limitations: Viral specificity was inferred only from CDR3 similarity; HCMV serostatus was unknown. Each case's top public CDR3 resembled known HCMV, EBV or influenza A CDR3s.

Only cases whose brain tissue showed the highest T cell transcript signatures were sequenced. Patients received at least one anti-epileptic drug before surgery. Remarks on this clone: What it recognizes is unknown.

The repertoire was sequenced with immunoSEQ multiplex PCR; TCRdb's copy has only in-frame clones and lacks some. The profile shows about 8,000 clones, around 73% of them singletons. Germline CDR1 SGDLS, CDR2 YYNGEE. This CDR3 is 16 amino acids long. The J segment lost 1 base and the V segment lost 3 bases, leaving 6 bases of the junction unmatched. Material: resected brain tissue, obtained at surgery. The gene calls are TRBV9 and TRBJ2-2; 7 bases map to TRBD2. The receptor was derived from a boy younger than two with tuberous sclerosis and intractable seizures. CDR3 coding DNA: TGTGCCAGCAGCGCCCGGGACTACCAGAACACCGGGGAGCTGTTTTTT. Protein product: CASSARDYQNTGELFF.